Sequencing of this TCR beta chain was carried out in a study of post-analysis software for immune sequencing data. Study-wide findings and caveats: Patients with multiple sclerosis recorded significantly lower normalized Chao1 diversity than controls, the study found.

Unique molecular identifiers were built into the TCR beta cDNA libraries. Out of roughly 0.85 to 10 million T cells, about 460,000 cDNA molecules were generated. In TCRdb, the PCR reads were re-called with MiXCR into one record per CDR3 protein. The profile shows roughly 650,000 distinct CDR3 sequences, more than 50% of them singletons. Turning to this clonotype: Its specificity is unknown.

Material: blood. This clonotype was sampled from a girl aged 2-10 years with multiple sclerosis.

The CDR3 region has the DNA TGCAGTGCTAGAGTTACGGAGACCGAAGATACGCAGTATTTT. Its protein product is CSARVTETEDTQYF. The genes are TRBV20-1 and TRBJ2-3; D remains ambiguous. With 1 base removed from V and 5 bases from J, the gap between germline ends came to 13 bases. The germline gives CDR1 DFQATT, CDR2 SNEGSKA (reference sequence). This CDR3 region has 14 residues.